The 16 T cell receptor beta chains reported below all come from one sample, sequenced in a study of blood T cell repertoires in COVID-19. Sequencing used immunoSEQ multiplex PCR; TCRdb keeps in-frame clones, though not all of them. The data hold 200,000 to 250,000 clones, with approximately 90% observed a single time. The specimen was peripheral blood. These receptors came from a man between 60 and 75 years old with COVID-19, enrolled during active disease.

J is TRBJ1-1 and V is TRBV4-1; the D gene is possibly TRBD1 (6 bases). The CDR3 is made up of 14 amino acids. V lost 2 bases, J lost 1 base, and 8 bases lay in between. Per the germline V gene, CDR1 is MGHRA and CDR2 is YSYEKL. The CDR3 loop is CASSQPTGNTEAFF. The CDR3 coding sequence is TGCGCCAGCAGCCAACCGACAGGGAACACTGAAGCTTTCTTT.

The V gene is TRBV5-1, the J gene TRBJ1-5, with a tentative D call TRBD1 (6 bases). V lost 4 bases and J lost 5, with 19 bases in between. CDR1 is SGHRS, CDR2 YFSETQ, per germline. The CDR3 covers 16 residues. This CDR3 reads CASSPRSEQGDQPQHF. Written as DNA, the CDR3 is TGCGCCAGCAGCCCCAGGTCGGAACAGGGCGATCAGCCCCAGCATTTT.

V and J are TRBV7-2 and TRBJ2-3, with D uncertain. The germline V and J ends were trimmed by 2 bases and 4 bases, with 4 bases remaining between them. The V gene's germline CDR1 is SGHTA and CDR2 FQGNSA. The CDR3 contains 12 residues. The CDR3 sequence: CASSLSADTQYF. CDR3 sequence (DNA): TGTGCCAGCAGCTTATCCGCAGATACGCAGTATTTT.

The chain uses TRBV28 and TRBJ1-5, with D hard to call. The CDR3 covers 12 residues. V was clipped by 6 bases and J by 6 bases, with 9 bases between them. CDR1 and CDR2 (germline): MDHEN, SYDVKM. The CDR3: CASSRVPQPQHF. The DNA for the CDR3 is TGTGCCAGCAGCCGGGTGCCTCAGCCCCAGCATTTT. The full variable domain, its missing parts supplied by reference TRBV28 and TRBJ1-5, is DVKVTQSSRYLVKRTGEKVFLECVQDMDHENMFWYRQDPGLGLRLIYFSYDVKMKEKGDIPEGYSVSREKKERFSLILESASTNQTSMYLCASSRVPQPQHFGDGTRLSIL.

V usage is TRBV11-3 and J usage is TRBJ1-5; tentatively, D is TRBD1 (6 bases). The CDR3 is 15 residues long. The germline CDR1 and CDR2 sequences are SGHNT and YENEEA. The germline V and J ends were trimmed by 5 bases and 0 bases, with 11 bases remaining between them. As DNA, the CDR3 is TGTGCCAGCAGCACAGACAGGATTAGCAATCAGCCCCAGCATTTT. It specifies CASSTDRISNQPQHF.

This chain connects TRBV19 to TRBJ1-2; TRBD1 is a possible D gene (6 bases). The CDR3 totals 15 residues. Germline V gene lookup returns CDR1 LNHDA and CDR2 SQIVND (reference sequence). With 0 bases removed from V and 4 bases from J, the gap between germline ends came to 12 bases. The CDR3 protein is CASSIEPGAVYGYTF. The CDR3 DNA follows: TGTGCCAGTAGTATAGAGCCAGGGGCTGTCTATGGCTACACCTTC.

CDR3 DNA: TGCGCCAGCAGCCAAAACCCCGGACTAGCGGGAGGCCCGATCGGGGATGAGCAGTTCTTC. It codes for CASSQNPGLAGGPIGDEQFF. The V call is TRBV5-1, the J call TRBJ2-1; 14 bases fit TRBD2. CDR3 length: 20 residues. The J segment lost 8 bases and the V segment lost 4 bases, leaving 20 bases of the junction unmatched. Germline-derived CDR1 and CDR2 are SGHRS and YFSETQ.

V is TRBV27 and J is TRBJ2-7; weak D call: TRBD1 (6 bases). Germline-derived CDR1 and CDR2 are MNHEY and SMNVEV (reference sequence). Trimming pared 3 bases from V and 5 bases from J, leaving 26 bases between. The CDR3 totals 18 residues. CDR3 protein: CASSFLAPGRDKNNEQYF. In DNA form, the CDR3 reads TGTGCCAGCAGTTTCCTGGCTCCGGGCAGGGACAAAAATAACGAGCAGTACTTC.

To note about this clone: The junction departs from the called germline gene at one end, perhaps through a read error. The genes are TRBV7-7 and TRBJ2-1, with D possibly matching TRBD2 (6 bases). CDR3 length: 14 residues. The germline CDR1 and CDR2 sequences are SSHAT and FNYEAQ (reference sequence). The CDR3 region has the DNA TGTGCTAGCAGTTCGGGACTCAACAACAATGAGCAGTTCTTC. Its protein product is CASSSGLNNNEQFF.

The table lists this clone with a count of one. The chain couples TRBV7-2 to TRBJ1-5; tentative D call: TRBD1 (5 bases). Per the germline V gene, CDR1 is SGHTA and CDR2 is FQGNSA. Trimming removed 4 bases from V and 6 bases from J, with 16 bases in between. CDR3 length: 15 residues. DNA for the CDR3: TGTGCCAGCAGCTCCCAGGGAGGGGCGGTTCAGCCCCAGCATTTT. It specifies CASSSQGGAVQPQHF. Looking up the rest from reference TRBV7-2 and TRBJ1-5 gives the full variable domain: GAGVSQSPSNKVTEKGKDVELRCDPISGHTALYWYRQSLGQGLEFLIYFQGNSAPDKSGLPSDRFSAERTGGSVSTLTIQRTQQEDSAVYLCASSSQGGAVQPQHFGDGTRLSIL.

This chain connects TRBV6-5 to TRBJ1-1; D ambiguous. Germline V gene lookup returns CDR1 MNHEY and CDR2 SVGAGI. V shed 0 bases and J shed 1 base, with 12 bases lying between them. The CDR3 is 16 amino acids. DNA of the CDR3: TGTGCCAGCAGTTACTCGAGAGGTGTGGGGAACACTGAAGCTTTCTTT. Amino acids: CASSYSRGVGNTEAFF.

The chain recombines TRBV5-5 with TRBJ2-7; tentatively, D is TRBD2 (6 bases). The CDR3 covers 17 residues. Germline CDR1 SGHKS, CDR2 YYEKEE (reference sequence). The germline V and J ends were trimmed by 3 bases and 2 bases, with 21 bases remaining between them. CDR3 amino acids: CASSSEAGYGGAYEQYF. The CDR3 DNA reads TGTGCCAGCAGCTCCGAGGCGGGATACGGAGGAGCCTACGAGCAGTACTTC.

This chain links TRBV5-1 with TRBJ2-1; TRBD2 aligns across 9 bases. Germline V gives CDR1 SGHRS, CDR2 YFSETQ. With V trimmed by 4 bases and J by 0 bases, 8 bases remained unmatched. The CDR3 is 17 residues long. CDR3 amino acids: CASSLTTSGSSYNEQFF. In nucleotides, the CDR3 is TGCGCCAGCAGCCTGACGACTAGCGGTAGCTCCTACAATGAGCAGTTCTTC.

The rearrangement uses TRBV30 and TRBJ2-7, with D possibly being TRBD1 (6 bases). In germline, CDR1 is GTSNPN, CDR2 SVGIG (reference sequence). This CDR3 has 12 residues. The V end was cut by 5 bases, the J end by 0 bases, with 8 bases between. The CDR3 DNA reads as TGTGCCTGGCGCAGGGGCTCCTACGAGCAGTACTTC. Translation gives CAWRRGSYEQYF.

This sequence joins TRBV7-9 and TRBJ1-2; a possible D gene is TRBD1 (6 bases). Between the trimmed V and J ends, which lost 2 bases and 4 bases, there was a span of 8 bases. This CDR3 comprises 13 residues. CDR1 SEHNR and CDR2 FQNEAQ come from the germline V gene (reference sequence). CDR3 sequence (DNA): TGTGCCAGCAGCTTAAGGGGGTTCTATGGCTACACCTTC. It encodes CASSLRGFYGYTF.

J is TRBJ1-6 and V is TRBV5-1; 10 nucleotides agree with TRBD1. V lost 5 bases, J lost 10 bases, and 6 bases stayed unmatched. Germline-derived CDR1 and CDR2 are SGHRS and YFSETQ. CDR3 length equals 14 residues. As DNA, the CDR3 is TGCGCCAGCAGTGTAGGACAGGGGGGATCACCCCTCCACTTT. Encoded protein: CASSVGQGGSPLHF.